Listed below are T cell receptor beta chains from one sample, sequenced in a study of T cell responses to AZD1222 COVID-19 vaccine. Data came from immunoSEQ multiplex PCR; TCRdb stores just in-frame clones and leaves some out. Of some 190,000 clones in the sample, approximately 89% were seen once. This specimen consisted of peripheral blood, obtained 28 days after the second AZD1222 dose. Receptors were obtained from an adult who received the AZD1222 COVID-19 vaccine. Each CDR3 is given with its conserved first and last residue. D genes are given only for firm matches. Clone size is not always given. Where it is, it says once, few, many or a class for expanded clones.

clone size,V gene,J gene,D gene,CDR3 protein,CDR3 DNA
NA,TRBV27,TRBJ1-3,TRBD1,CEQGAGNTIYF,TGTGAACAGGGGGCTGGAAACACCATATATTTT
NA,TRBV7-2,TRBJ2-3,TRBD1,CASSPTRQGRRTDTQYF,TGTGCCAGCAGCCCAACACGACAGGGCCGACGCACAGATACGCAGTATTTT
NA,TRBV9,TRBJ1-1,NA,CASSVVPNTEAFF,TGTGCCAGCAGCGTAGTTCCGAACACTGAAGCTTTCTTT
NA,TRBV3-1/TRBV3-2,TRBJ1-2,NA,CASSLGGGYTF,TGTGCCAGCAGCCTAGGAGGTGGCTACACCTTC
NA,TRBV6-2/TRBV6-3,TRBJ1-4,NA,CASSWGAEKLFF,TGTGCCAGCAGTTGGGGGGCGGAAAAACTGTTTTTT
few,TRBV9,TRBJ1-3,NA,CASSVEGSGNTIYF,TGTGCCAGCAGCGTAGAAGGGTCTGGAAACACCATATATTTT
NA,TRBV7-7,TRBJ2-5,TRBD1,CASSLGQGARETQYF,TGTGCTAGCAGCTTAGGGCAGGGGGCGCGGGAGACCCAGTACTTC
NA,TRBV7-9,TRBJ2-7,TRBD1,CASSLRGPEDREQYF,TGTGCCAGCAGCTTAAGGGGGCCCGAGGATAGAGAGCAGTACTTC
NA,TRBV19,TRBJ2-5,TRBD2,CASSLSGTSGGARETQYF,TGTGCCAGTAGTCTGTCCGGGACTAGCGGGGGGGCCAGGGAGACCCAGTACTTC
NA,TRBV19,TRBJ2-7,TRBD2,CASTASGRALHEQYF,TGTGCCAGTACCGCTAGCGGGAGGGCCCTCCACGAGCAGTACTTC
NA,TRBV5-1,TRBJ2-3,TRBD2,CASSLATSGGPDTQYF,TGCGCCAGCAGCTTGGCGACTAGCGGGGGCCCAGATACGCAGTATTTT
NA,TRBV4-1,TRBJ2-5,TRBD2,CASSQPSGAGGTQETQYF,TGCGCCAGCAGCCAACCGTCTGGGGCGGGGGGAACACAAGAGACCCAGTACTTC
NA,TRBV2,TRBJ2-3,TRBD1,CASRPQGASTDTQYF,TGTGCCAGCAGGCCACAGGGGGCTAGCACAGATACGCAGTATTTT
NA,TRBV7-2,TRBJ2-4,NA,CASRSGPVDIQYF,TGTGCCAGCCGTTCGGGCCCCGTCGACATTCAGTACTTC
NA,TRBV19,TRBJ2-1,NA,CASSMDWSSYNEQFF,TGTGCCAGTAGTATGGACTGGAGCTCCTACAATGAGCAGTTCTTC
NA,TRBV5-1,TRBJ1-2,TRBD1,CASSLGQGRGYTF,TGCGCCAGCAGCCTAGGACAGGGGCGAGGCTACACCTTC
NA,TRBV7-2,TRBJ2-7,TRBD2,CASSLSPAGGYEQYF,TGTGCCAGCAGCTTAAGTCCTGCGGGGGGGTACGAGCAGTACTTC
NA,TRBV7-9,TRBJ1-6,TRBD1,CASSVHTGGSNSPLHF,TGTGCCAGCAGCGTACATACAGGGGGCTCTAATTCACCCCTCCACTTT
NA,TRBV10-3,TRBJ2-7,TRBD1,CAISPSGTGSYEQYF,TGTGCCATCAGTCCCTCCGGGACAGGATCCTACGAGCAGTACTTC
NA,TRBV2,TRBJ1-2,NA,CASSGEQINYGYTF,TGTGCCAGCAGTGGAGAACAGATTAACTATGGCTACACCTTC
NA,TRBV2,TRBJ1-2,NA,CASSEIRGGDGYTF,TGTGCCAGCAGTGAAATAAGGGGTGGAGATGGCTACACCTTC
NA,TRBV20-1,TRBJ1-1,NA,CSAGGGHMNTEAFF,TGCAGTGCTGGTGGGGGGCACATGAACACTGAAGCTTTCTTT
NA,TRBV21-1,TRBJ1-4,NA,CASSKGASLTEYEKLFF,TGTGCCAGCAGCAAAGGGGCAAGTCTTACGGAATATGAAAAACTGTTTTTT
NA,TRBV11-2,TRBJ1-1,NA,CASSLDRGKTFF,TGTGCCAGCAGCTTAGATCGGGGTAAAACTTTCTTT
NA,TRBV13,TRBJ2-1,NA,CASSSERNEQFF,TGTGCCAGCAGCTCCGAGCGGAATGAGCAGTTCTTC
NA,TRBV18,TRBJ1-5,NA,CASSGDTLVNQPQHF,TGTGCCAGCTCAGGAGACACATTAGTCAATCAGCCCCAGCATTTT
NA,TRBV14,TRBJ2-3,TRBD2,CASSQGWTSGRAWTDTQYF,TGTGCCAGCAGCCAAGGATGGACTAGCGGGAGGGCCTGGACAGATACGCAGTATTTT
NA,TRBV18,TRBJ2-7,TRBD2,CASSLGRNTYEQYF,TGTGCCAGCTCGCTCGGGAGGAACACCTACGAGCAGTACTTC
NA,TRBV29-1,TRBJ1-1,NA,CSVRDTMNTEAFF,TGCAGCGTACGGGACACTATGAACACTGAAGCTTTCTTT